This T cell receptor (beta chain) was recovered during a study of CD49a tissue-resident CD8 T cells in human skin (dated by TCRdb to the late 2010s). The study in broad terms: The study looked at subsets of tissue-resident memory CD8+ T cells in human skin, with the subsets defined by expression of CD49a, CD69 and CD103.

Relative to germline, V is missing 0 bases and J is missing 4 bases, with 2 bases of the junction outside any gene match. For CDR1 and CDR2, the germline V gene lists MNHNS and SASEGT. Inclusive of the bounding cysteine and phenylalanine, the CDR3 is 15 residues long. Only CDR3 DNA is held: 45 bases, read in frame from base 1. For a few healthy donors, CD8+ T cells were sorted from blood, dermis and epidermis, and the TCR beta CDR3 regions of these cells were analysed. All TCR-sequenced donors were healthy individuals, and each provided both blood and skin samples. Sorting was used to isolate CD8+ T cell populations prior to TCR beta sequencing. The library came from the immunoSEQ multiplex PCR assay. The paper's data handling went like this. How frequently each TCR V beta family was used was compared between the sorted CD8+ T cell populations from blood, dermis and epidermis. As stored in TCRdb, this immuneACCESS dataset retains in-frame rearrangements with V and J assigned. A fraction of the clones does not appear; measured against another copy, unresolved V genes explain less than half of the discrepancy, and the remainder lacks a known reason. V and J calls and clone size are as listed in that table; D and trimming were resolved from the DNA. The sample data list about 1,500 clones, and 55% to 75% of these were observed just once. The ten top clones hold around a third of the sample.

Regarding this clone: The clone's antigen remains unknown. No much larger clonotype is one base removed from it; base qualities were not supplied.

This sequence originates from a human donor in good health. The sequenced sample consisted of CLA- CD8+ effector memory T cells sorted from blood. The V gene is TRBV6-1 and the J gene is TRBJ2-3; 9 junctional bases match TRBD2. The CDR3 loop reads CASSEASGSPDTQYF. The DNA is as follows: TGTGCCAGCAGTGAAGCTAGCGGGAGCCCAGATACGCAGTATTTT.